A single TCR beta chain is shown here with its context. What it recognizes is unknown. Primed by a sample-barcoded 5' primer and a J-beta primer mix, a second PCR proceeded for 7 to 11 cycles. TCRdb recomputed calls from the 5' RACE reads with MiXCR, one row per CDR3 protein. Among about 1 million distinct CDR3 sequences listed, 45% were seen once. The entry originates in a study of blood T cells in healthy people across ages. Across the study: Through template switching, about one barcoded beta molecule was captured per two T cells, as measured in model experiments.

Peripheral blood was drawn, about 10 milliliters per donor. V was pared by 4 bases and J by 4 bases, with 23 bases of the junction left unmatched. The CDR3 length is 19 residues. Per germline, CDR1 SQVTM and CDR2 ANQGSEA. General study points: Conclusively comparing naive with antigen-experienced cells was impossible with unsorted PBMCs.

The chain recombines TRBV29-1 with TRBJ2-5; 8 bases map to TRBD2. This sequence originates from a woman aged 55-70 years in good health. Sequencing was done on a sample of blood. CDR3 coding DNA: TGCAGCGTTGTGGGGGTCTTGGGTAGGAGCGGGAGCCTCCGAGAGACCCAGTACTTC. This codes for CSVVGVLGRSGSLRETQYF.